This T cell receptor (beta chain) was observed in a study of monozygotic twins with inflammatory bowel disease. Germline V gene lookup returns CDR1 SGHVS and CDR2 FNYEAQ. CDR3 length equals 15 residues. Used for each TCR library was 3,000 to 3,500 ng of total RNA. TCRdb re-called the 5' RACE reads; every CDR3 protein appears as one record, without DNA. Its clone listing holds fewer than 550,000 distinct CDR3 sequences. Sequenced material: blood. This TCR was recovered from a human donor with ulcerative colitis or Crohn's disease, or a healthy co-twin of an affected twin (not recorded which). The chain employs TRBV7-6 and TRBJ2-7; absent DNA, TCRdb's TRBD2 call cannot be checked. The CDR3 loop is CASSPQREISDEQYF.